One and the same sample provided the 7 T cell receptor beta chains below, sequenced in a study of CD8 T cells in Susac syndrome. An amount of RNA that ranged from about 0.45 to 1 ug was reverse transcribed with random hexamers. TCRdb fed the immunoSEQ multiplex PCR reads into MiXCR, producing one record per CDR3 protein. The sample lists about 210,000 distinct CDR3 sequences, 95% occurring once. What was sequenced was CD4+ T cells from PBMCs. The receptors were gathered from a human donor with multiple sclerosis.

The CDR3 sequence is CASITRRSSGGSINEQFF. DNA for the CDR3: TGTGCCAGCATTACCCGAAGGTCTAGCGGGGGATCCATCAATGAGCAGTTCTTC. The J gene is TRBJ2-1, the V gene TRBV6-5, with 10 bases lining up with TRBD2. CDR3 length: 18 amino acids. CDR1 and CDR2 from the germline V gene are MNHEY and SVGAGI. The V and J ends lost 7 bases and 6 bases, in that order; junction bases with no gene match: 18.

The CDR3 nucleotides are TGCAGCGCGACTCTAGCGGGGTACACAGATACGCAGTATTTT. Translating it yields CSATLAGYTDTQYF. The gene calls are TRBV20-1 and TRBJ2-3, with TRBD2 matching 9 bases. Germline-derived CDR1 and CDR2 are DFQATT and SNEGSKA (reference sequence). The CDR3 spans 14 residues.

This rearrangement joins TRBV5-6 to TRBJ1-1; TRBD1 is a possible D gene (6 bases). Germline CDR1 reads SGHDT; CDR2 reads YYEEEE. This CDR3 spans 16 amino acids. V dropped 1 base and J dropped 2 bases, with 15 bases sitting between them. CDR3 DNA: TGTGCCAGCAGCTTGTTGTCCGGGGGCTATAACACTGAAGCTTTCTTT. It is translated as CASSLLSGGYNTEAFF.

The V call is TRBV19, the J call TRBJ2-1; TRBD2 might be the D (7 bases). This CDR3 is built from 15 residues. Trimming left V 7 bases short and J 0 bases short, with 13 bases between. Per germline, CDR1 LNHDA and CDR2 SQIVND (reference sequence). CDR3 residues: CASKSGTSSYNEQFF. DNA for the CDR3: TGTGCCAGTAAAAGCGGGACAAGCTCCTACAATGAGCAGTTCTTC.

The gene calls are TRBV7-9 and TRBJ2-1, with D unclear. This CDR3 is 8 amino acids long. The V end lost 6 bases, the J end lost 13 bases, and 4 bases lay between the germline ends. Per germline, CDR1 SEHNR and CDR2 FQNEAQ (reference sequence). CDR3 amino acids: CASSTQFF. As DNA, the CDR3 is TGTGCCAGCAGTACCCAGTTCTTC.

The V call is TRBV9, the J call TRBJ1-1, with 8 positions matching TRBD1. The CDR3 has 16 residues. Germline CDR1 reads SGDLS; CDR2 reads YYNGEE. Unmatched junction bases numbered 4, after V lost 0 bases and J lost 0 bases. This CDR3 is CASSVGQGALNTEAFF. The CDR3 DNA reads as TGTGCCAGCAGCGTAGGGCAGGGGGCACTGAACACTGAAGCTTTCTTT.

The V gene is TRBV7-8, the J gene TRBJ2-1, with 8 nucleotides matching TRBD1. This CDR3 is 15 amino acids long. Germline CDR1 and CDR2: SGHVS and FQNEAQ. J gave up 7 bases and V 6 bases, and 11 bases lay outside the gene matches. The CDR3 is CASSSLTGARNEQFF. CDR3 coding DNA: TGTGCCAGCAGTTCTCTGACAGGGGCAAGGAATGAGCAGTTCTTC. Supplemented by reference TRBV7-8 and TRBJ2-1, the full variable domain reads GAGVSQSPRYKVAKRGQDVALRCDPISGHVSLFWYQQALGQGPEFLTYFQNEAQLDKSGLPSDRFFAERPEGSVSTLKIQRTQQEDSAVYLCASSSLTGARNEQFFGPGTRLTVL.